These 30 T cell receptor beta chains were sequenced from one sample in a study of beta chain features in type 1 diabetes. Their specific antigens are unknown. Expressed TCRB transcripts got sequenced, as all isolated RNA was reverse transcribed. Produced via immunoSEQ multiplex PCR; TCRdb's table is partial and in-frame only. The sample has hundreds of thousands of clones, about 15% seen once. Points from the study as a whole: TCRB CDR3s were moderately but significantly shorter in Type 1 diabetes patients in all four CD4+ subsets.

The material sequenced was naive CD4+ T cells from blood. All receptors derive from a man between 18 and 35 years old with type 1 diabetes.

This rearrangement joins TRBV5-4 to TRBJ2-5; the match to TRBD1 covers 7 bases. Per germline, CDR1 SGHNT and CDR2 YYREEE (reference sequence). V dropped 4 bases and J dropped 2; count of bases not matched to a gene: 5. The CDR3 runs to 14 residues. The CDR3 DNA follows: TGTGCCAGCAGCAAGGGACAGAGACAAGAGACCCAGTACTTC. Encoded protein: CASSKGQRQETQYF.

There are a few counts of this clone. The genes are TRBV7-2 and TRBJ1-5; 9 nucleotides align to TRBD1. The CDR3 consists of 14 residues. Germline V gene lookup returns CDR1 SGHTA and CDR2 FQGNSA. Losses at the gene ends were 5 bases for V and 6 bases for J; bases not matched to a gene: 5. The CDR3 loop reads CASSGTGHSQPQHF. The CDR3 DNA follows: TGTGCCAGCAGCGGGACAGGGCACAGTCAGCCCCAGCATTTT.

The chain has TRBV28 and TRBJ1-2; the D gene is possibly TRBD1 (6 bases). CDR1 and CDR2 from the germline V gene are MDHEN and SYDVKM. V lost 8 bases and J 5 bases, leaving 27 bases between the germline ends. The CDR3 totals 17 residues. The CDR3 is CASRARGRGPERYGYTF. CDR3 coding DNA: TGTGCCAGCCGAGCCAGGGGCAGGGGACCCGAGCGATATGGCTACACCTTC.

This clone was found a few times. This chain connects TRBV6-5 to TRBJ2-1; maybe TRBD1 (5 bases). From germline, CDR1 is MNHEY and CDR2 SVGAGI. The CDR3 has 16 residues. V was clipped by 2 bases and J by 0 bases, with 11 bases between them. CDR3 coding DNA: TGTGCCAGCAGTTACGGTAGGGGCAGCTCCTACAATGAGCAGTTCTTC. Its protein is CASSYGRGSSYNEQFF.

J is TRBJ2-7 and V is TRBV27; D possibly corresponds to TRBD2 (5 bases). The CDR3 consists of 15 residues. Trimming pared 6 bases from V and 3 bases from J, leaving 18 bases between. The germline V gene has CDR1 MNHEY and CDR2 SMNVEV (reference sequence). This CDR3 is CASSSRGQQGYEQYF. Written as DNA, the CDR3 is TGTGCCAGCAGCAGCCGCGGGCAGCAAGGCTACGAGCAGTACTTC.

This chain uses TRBV7-6 with TRBJ2-3; 8 bases are a match to TRBD2. Per the germline V gene, CDR1 is SGHVS and CDR2 is FNYEAQ. The trim removed 4 bases at V and 7 bases at J, leaving 7 bases unmatched. This CDR3 has 14 residues. DNA for the CDR3: TGTGCCAGCAGCTCCGGAACTAGCGGATATACGCAGTATTTT. As protein: CASSSGTSGYTQYF. The whole variable domain, filled in from reference TRBV7-6 and TRBJ2-3, reads GAGVSQSPRYKVTKRGQDVALRCDPISGHVSLYWYRQALGQGPEFLTYFNYEAQQDKSGLPNDRFSAERPEGSISTLTIQRTEQRDSAMYRCASSSGTSGYTQYFGPGTRLTVL.

There are a few counts of this clone. The V and J genes are TRBV28 and TRBJ2-3; 9 nucleotides line up with TRBD1. Germline lookup yields CDR1 MDHEN and CDR2 SYDVKM. This CDR3 contains 15 residues. J gave up 4 bases and V 5 bases, and 7 bases lay outside the gene matches. The CDR3 DNA follows: TGTGCCAGCAGTGAGCCGGGACAGGGAGCAGATACGCAGTATTTT. It codes for CASSEPGQGADTQYF.

V is TRBV11-2 and J is TRBJ2-7, with D possibly TRBD1 on 6 matching bases. Germline CDR1 and CDR2: SGHAT and FQNNGV. The CDR3 is 13 residues long. Trimming shortened V by 3 bases and J by 5 bases, and 11 bases separated the two germline ends. CDR3 sequence reads: CASSFAGDNEQYF. CDR3 nucleotides: TGTGCCAGCAGCTTCGCCGGGGACAACGAGCAGTACTTC.

This chain joins TRBV7-2 and TRBJ2-1, with 8 bases matching TRBD1. J gave up 7 bases and V 6 bases, and 5 bases lay outside the gene matches. CDR3 length: 13 amino acids. Germline CDR1 SGHTA, CDR2 FQGNSA. CDR3 sequence: CASRTGGWNEQFF. In DNA, the CDR3 is TGTGCCAGCAGAACAGGGGGGTGGAATGAGCAGTTCTTC.

V usage is TRBV5-1 and J usage is TRBJ2-1, with D perhaps TRBD1 (6 bases). The ends were cut back, 1 base at V and 6 bases at J, with 8 bases in the middle. The CDR3 has 13 amino acids. Germline V lookup: CDR1 SGHRS, CDR2 YFSETQ. CDR3 loop: CASSLRDINEQFF. DNA for the CDR3: TGCGCCAGCAGCTTGAGGGACATCAATGAGCAGTTCTTC.

V is TRBV9 and J is TRBJ2-2; TRBD2 matches at 12 bases. Germline values: CDR1 SGDLS, CDR2 YYNGEE. The trim removed 6 bases at V and 7 bases at J, leaving 7 bases unmatched. The CDR3 is 15 residues long. This chain's CDR3 is CASTSLAGGYGELFF. The CDR3 region has the DNA TGTGCCAGCACCTCACTAGCGGGGGGATACGGGGAGCTGTTTTTT.

This clone was observed a few times. The chain recombines TRBV18 with TRBJ2-2, with a tentative D call TRBD1 (5 bases). Trimming left V 3 bases short and J 1 base short, with 6 bases between. There are 14 residues in the CDR3. Per the germline V gene, CDR1 is KGHSH and CDR2 is LQKENI. The DNA of the CDR3 is TGTGCCAGCTCACCGGACAAGAACACCGGGGAGCTGTTTTTT. Its translation: CASSPDKNTGELFF.

The J gene is TRBJ2-1, the V gene TRBV30, with D perhaps TRBD2 (6 bases). The CDR3 length is 14 residues. Germline V CDR1 and CDR2: GTSNPN, SVGIG (reference sequence). The V end was cut by 2 bases, the J end by 0 bases, with 8 bases between. This CDR3 is CAWSTGDSYNEQFF. Here the CDR3 DNA reads TGTGCCTGGAGTACGGGGGACTCCTACAATGAGCAGTTCTTC.

The chain recombines TRBV7-9 with TRBJ1-1; D may be TRBD1 (5 bases). V was shortened by 4 bases and J by 3 bases, with 9 bases between the two germline ends. The CDR3 consists of 13 residues. Germline V gives CDR1 SEHNR, CDR2 FQNEAQ (reference sequence). The chain's CDR3 is CASSSRADTEAFF. CDR3 DNA: TGTGCCAGCAGCTCCAGGGCCGACACTGAAGCTTTCTTT. Supplemented by reference TRBV7-9 and TRBJ1-1, the full variable domain reads DTGVSQNPRHKITKRGQNVTFRCDPISEHNRLYWYRQTLGQGPEFLTYFQNEAQLEKSRLLSDRFSAERPKGSFSTLEIQRTEQGDSAMYLCASSSRADTEAFFGQGTRLTVV.

The rearrangement uses TRBV27 and TRBJ2-2, with D perhaps matching TRBD2 (6 bases). The CDR3 runs 13 residues. V lost 7 bases, J lost 7 bases, and 13 bases lay in between. Germline CDR1 MNHEY, CDR2 SMNVEV (reference sequence). As DNA, the CDR3 is TGTGCCAGCATTGGCGGGGCGGTCGGGGAGCTGTTTTTT. It specifies CASIGGAVGELFF.

DNA of the CDR3: TGTGCCAGCAGCTCTCGTTTCGAGCAGTACTTC. This translates into CASSSRFEQYF. The rearrangement joins TRBV5-6 to TRBJ2-7, with no clear D. The CDR3 length is 11 residues. Germline values: CDR1 SGHDT, CDR2 YYEEEE. V was pared by 3 bases and J by 6 bases, with 7 bases between.

The chain is built from TRBV19 and TRBJ2-1; 10 bases are a match to TRBD1. This CDR3 has 16 amino acids. With V trimmed by 6 bases and J by 1 base, 6 bases remained unmatched. Germline V CDR1 and CDR2: LNHDA, SQIVND (reference sequence). The CDR3 loop is CASSKVGQGSYNEQFF. The CDR3 DNA reads TGTGCCAGTAGCAAAGTGGGACAGGGGTCCTACAATGAGCAGTTCTTC.

The chain has TRBV15 and TRBJ1-2, with D possibly matching TRBD1 (5 bases). CDR1 is LNHNV and CDR2 is YYDKDF in the germline V gene (reference sequence). The CDR3 consists of 13 residues. V was clipped by 2 bases and J by 5 bases, with 9 bases between them. CDR3 DNA: TGTGCCACCAGCAGAAGGACACTATATGGCTACACCTTC. It specifies CATSRRTLYGYTF.

This clone occurred a few times. The rearrangement links TRBV28 to TRBJ2-7; D is unclear. Germline V gene lookup returns CDR1 MDHEN and CDR2 SYDVKM. Trimming removed 2 bases from V and 3 bases from J, with 11 bases in between. The CDR3 sequence is 14 residues long. The CDR3 sequence is CASSLGQKIYEQYF. CDR3 coding DNA: TGTGCCAGCAGTTTAGGGCAGAAAATCTACGAGCAGTACTTC.

This clone was counted between two and nine times. This rearrangement joins TRBV7-9 to TRBJ1-5; D is perhaps TRBD1 (5 bases). Germline V gives CDR1 SEHNR, CDR2 FQNEAQ (reference sequence). CDR3 length: 14 amino acids. With 7 bases removed from V and 2 bases from J, the gap between germline ends came to 12 bases. DNA of the CDR3: TGTGCCAGCACCTTTGGGACTGGCAATCAGCCCCAGCATTTT. Amino acids: CASTFGTGNQPQHF.

This clone has just a few counts. The chain links TRBV15 to TRBJ1-1; 7 nucleotides align to TRBD1. CDR1 and CDR2 from the germline V gene are LNHNV and YYDKDF (reference sequence). The CDR3 runs to 12 residues. Trimming removed 2 bases from V and 8 bases from J; junction bases left unmatched: 2. The CDR3 sequence: CATSRQDREAFF. The CDR3 DNA reads as TGTGCCACCAGCAGACAGGACAGGGAAGCTTTCTTT.

A word on this clone: The same CDR3 can be traced to other DNA sequences in this sample. The chain joins TRBV28 to TRBJ2-3; TRBD1 might be the D (7 bases). CDR3 length equals 14 residues. From germline, CDR1 is MDHEN and CDR2 SYDVKM. The V end lost 4 bases, the J end lost 0 bases, and 8 bases lay between the germline ends. This CDR3 is CASSSGGSTDTQYF. The CDR3 bases are TGTGCCAGCAGTTCAGGGGGGAGCACAGATACGCAGTATTTT.

CDR3 loop: CASSLGLAAEQYF. DNA for the CDR3: TGTGCCAGCAGCTTAGGTTTGGCGGCCGAGCAGTACTTC. V and J are TRBV11-2 and TRBJ2-5; D not resolved. The DNA end is more similar to TRBJ2-7, so the J call may be wrong. This CDR3 spans 13 amino acids. Looked up from germline, CDR1 is SGHAT and CDR2 is FQNNGV.

Only a few counts were recorded for this clone. The chain couples TRBV5-1 to TRBJ1-2; the D is unclear. In germline, CDR1 is SGHRS, CDR2 YFSETQ. V was pared by 4 bases and J by 6 bases, with 13 bases between. The CDR3 consists of 13 residues. CDR3 amino acids: CASSGGYGDGYTF. The DNA for the CDR3 is TGCGCCAGCAGCGGTGGTTACGGGGATGGCTACACCTTC.

CDR3 sequence (DNA): TGCAGCGTGGGGACAGTCCGTAACTATGGCTACACCTTC. This gives the protein CSVGTVRNYGYTF. This chain uses TRBV29-1 with TRBJ1-2, with 7 bases matching TRBD1. CDR1 SQVTM and CDR2 ANQGSEA come from the germline V gene. With V trimmed by 6 bases and J by 1 base, 5 bases remained unmatched. The CDR3 totals 13 residues.

This sequence joins TRBV5-1 and TRBJ1-2; 9 bases agree with TRBD1. V lost 4 bases and J lost 4; bases outside the gene matches: 14. CDR1 is SGHRS and CDR2 is YFSETQ in the germline V gene. CDR3 size: 17 residues. The CDR3 is CASSPDAGTGIGYGYTF. The CDR3 DNA sequence: TGCGCCAGCAGCCCTGACGCCGGGACAGGGATCGGCTATGGCTACACCTTC.

The rearrangement joins TRBV6-1 to TRBJ2-7, with 7 nucleotides matching TRBD2. Germline CDR1 and CDR2: MNHNS and SASEGT. The CDR3 length is 14 residues. CDR3: CATKGGSRIYEQYF. For the CDR3, the DNA is TGTGCGACCAAGGGCGGGAGTCGAATCTACGAGCAGTACTTC.

Turning to this clone: Other DNA sequences within the sample encode an identical CDR3. The chain joins TRBV5-4 to TRBJ2-1; D not certain. In germline, CDR1 is SGHNT, CDR2 YYREEE (reference sequence). Trimming shortened V by 3 bases and J by 2 bases, and 9 bases separated the two germline ends. The CDR3 has 14 residues. The CDR3 DNA follows: TGTGCCAGCAGCTCAATAGCCACCTACAATGAGCAGTTCTTC. Translating gives CASSSIATYNEQFF.

The gene calls are TRBV19 and TRBJ1-1, with D perhaps TRBD1 (6 bases). Germline values: CDR1 LNHDA, CDR2 SQIVND (reference sequence). The CDR3 consists of 14 residues. V was cut by 7 bases and J by 0 bases, with 12 bases left in between. The CDR3 DNA reads as TGTGCCAGTATCAGGGGCGGACTGAACACTGAAGCTTTCTTT. Residues: CASIRGGLNTEAFF. Drawing the rest from reference TRBV19 and TRBJ1-1, the complete variable domain is DGGITQSPKYLFRKEGQNVTLSCEQNLNHDAMYWYRQDPGQGLRLIYYSQIVNDFQKGDIAEGYSVSREKKESFPLTVTSAQKNPTAFYLCASIRGGLNTEAFFGQGTRLTVV.

The J gene is TRBJ1-1, the V gene TRBV18; 10 bases match TRBD1. The germline CDR1 and CDR2 sequences are KGHSH and LQKENI. The length of the CDR3 is 15 residues. V trimming: 5 bases; J trimming: 5 bases; junction bases outside the gene matches: 8. The CDR3 DNA is TGTGCCAGCTCAGGACAGGGGGAAGGTGGGACTGAAGCTTTCTTT. This sequence encodes CASSGQGEGGTEAFF.